These T cell receptor beta chains were read from a single sample in a study of cytomegalovirus exposure and HLA in healthy donors. The repertoire was sequenced with immunoSEQ multiplex PCR; TCRdb's copy has only in-frame clones and lacks some. Here the sample spans about 150,000 clones, 75% to 85% being singletons. The sequenced material came from PBMCs. The receptors come from a human donor in good health. Both conserved end residues are part of each CDR3. D genes are given only for firm matches.

TRBV27	NA	TRBJ1-2	TGTGCCAGCAGTTCACTCTCGGGATACTATGGCTACACCTTC	CASSSLSGYYGYTF
TRBV7-6	TRBD1	TRBJ2-5	TGTGCCAGCAGCCCGATCTCGACAGGGTTTGAGACCCAGTACTTC	CASSPISTGFETQYF
TRBV6-6	NA	TRBJ1-4	TGTGCCAGCAGTGGGCTGGGTGAAAAACTGTTTTTT	CASSGLGEKLFF
TRBV19	NA	TRBJ2-1	TGTGCCAGTAGTCTGAGCCATGAGCAGTTCTTC	CASSLSHEQFF
TRBV19	TRBD2	TRBJ2-1	TGTGCCAGTAGACCCCTCGGGACTAGCGGGAGTAGGGATGAGCAGTTCTTC	CASRPLGTSGSRDEQFF
TRBV15	NA	TRBJ2-7	TGTGCCACCAGCAGAGACAGGGGCGATTACGAGCAGTACTTC	CATSRDRGDYEQYF
TRBV27	TRBD1	TRBJ2-2	TGTGCCAGCAGTTTATTGGGACAGGGGAACACCGGGGAGCTGTTTTTT	CASSLLGQGNTGELFF
TRBV25-1	NA	TRBJ2-7	TGTGCCAGCAGTGAATGGGGCAGTACCTACGAGCAGTACTTC	CASSEWGSTYEQYF
TRBV15	TRBD2	TRBJ2-3	TGTGCCACCAGCAGGGGACTAGCGGGAGGTAGAACAGATACGCAGTATTTT	CATSRGLAGGRTDTQYF
TRBV5-4	NA	TRBJ2-2	TGTGCCAGCAGCTTGGTCAGCACCGGGGAGCTGTTTTTT	CASSLVSTGELFF
TRBV30	NA	TRBJ2-7	TGTGCCTGGAGTGTGTCTAGATCTGACGAGCAGTACTTC	CAWSVSRSDEQYF
TRBV6-5	NA	TRBJ2-2	TGTGCCAGCAGTTACCTTGGGGAGCTGTTTTTT	CASSYLGELFF
TRBV29-1	TRBD2	TRBJ2-3	TGCAGCGTTGGGCGTTTTAAGGCGGGGGGGCGGGATACGCAGTATTTT	CSVGRFKAGGRDTQYF